This T cell receptor beta chain emerged from a study of T cells in Graves' hyperthyroidism and ophthalmopathy. The study left out patients who had uncontrolled infection, other autoimmune disease, pregnancy or lactation. TCR beta CDR3 regions were amplified from RNA transcripts. In the first-round RT-PCR of the TCR CDR3, the HTBI primer set was used. TCRdb re-derived calls from the multiplex PCR reads in MiXCR, one entry per CDR3 protein. This sample carries fewer than 750,000 distinct CDR3 sequences, roughly 14% of them seen once, and the ten largest clones take about 4%. The CDR3 consists of 21 residues. CDR1 is LNHDA, CDR2 SQIVND, per germline (reference sequence). V trimming: 0 bases; J trimming: 6 bases; junction bases outside the gene matches: 23. This clonotype was detected ten times or more. The antigen is unknown. Study-wide points: From stable hyperthyroidism, ophthalmopathy was separated by a 13 V-J model.

This chain joins TRBV19 and TRBJ1-1; TRBD1 aligns across 9 bases. Sequenced: blood. This sequence originates from a woman in her forties with Graves' ophthalmopathy. The CDR3 nucleotides read TGTGCCAGTAGTATAGATCAGGGGGACAGGGCGAATGAAATTGGAGTCTCTGAAGCTTTCTTT. Translated: CASSIDQGDRANEIGVSEAFF.